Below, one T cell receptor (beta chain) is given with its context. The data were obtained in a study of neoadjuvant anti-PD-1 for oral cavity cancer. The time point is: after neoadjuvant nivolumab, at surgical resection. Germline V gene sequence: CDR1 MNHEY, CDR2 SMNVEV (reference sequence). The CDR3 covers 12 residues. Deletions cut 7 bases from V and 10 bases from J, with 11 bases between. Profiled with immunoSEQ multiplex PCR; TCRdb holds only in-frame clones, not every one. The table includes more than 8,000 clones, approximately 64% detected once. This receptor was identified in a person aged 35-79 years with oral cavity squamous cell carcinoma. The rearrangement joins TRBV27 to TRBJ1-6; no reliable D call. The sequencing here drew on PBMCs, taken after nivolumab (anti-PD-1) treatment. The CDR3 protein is CASTTGGSPLHF. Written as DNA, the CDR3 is TGTGCCAGCACCACTGGAGGCTCACCCCTCCACTTT.